The 25 T cell receptor beta chains below were found in one sample sequenced in a study of blood T cell repertoires in COVID-19. The assay was immunoSEQ multiplex PCR, and TCRdb's table has in-frame clones only and misses some. The sample yields hundreds of thousands of clones, around 82% seen once. Sequenced input: PBMCs or T cells enriched from blood (not recorded which). Receptors originate from a man aged 25 to 40 with acute COVID-19.

The V and J genes are TRBV3-1 (or the pseudogene TRBV3-2) and TRBJ2-1; the match to TRBD2 covers 9 bases. The germline V gene has CDR1 LGHDT and CDR2 YNNKEL (reference sequence). Unmatched junction bases numbered 11, after V lost 3 bases and J lost 5 bases. The CDR3 sequence is 17 residues long. The CDR3 DNA reads TGTGCCAGCAGCCAGGGTAATAGCGGGGGCGTTGACAATGAGCAGTTCTTC. It translates to CASSQGNSGGVDNEQFF.

The chain combines TRBV18 with TRBJ2-1; 8 bases fit TRBD1. Germline V gene data show CDR1 as KGHSH and CDR2 as LQKENI. J was trimmed by 13 bases and V by 3 bases; bases with no gene match: 5. The CDR3 has 12 amino acids. The CDR3 DNA reads as TGTGCCAGCTCACCCCTAGGACAGGGTCAGTTCTTC. Its protein product is CASSPLGQGQFF.

J is TRBJ1-4 and V is TRBV11-2; TRBD1 matches at 7 bases. V dropped 5 bases and J dropped 0; count of bases not matched to a gene: 3. CDR1 SGHAT and CDR2 FQNNGV come from the germline V gene. CDR3 length equals 15 residues. This CDR3 is CASSRDSATNEKLFF. CDR3 nucleotide sequence: TGTGCCAGCAGCCGGGACAGCGCAACTAATGAAAAACTGTTTTTT. Together with reference TRBV11-2 and TRBJ1-4, the CDR3 gives the full variable domain: EAGVAQSPRYKIIEKRQSVAFWCNPISGHATLYWYQQILGQGPKLLIQFQNNGVVDDSQLPKDRFSAERLKGVDSTLKIQPAKLEDSAVYLCASSRDSATNEKLFFGSGTQLSVL.

The genes are TRBV30 and TRBJ2-1; tentative D call: TRBD2 (7 bases). Germline V gives CDR1 GTSNPN, CDR2 SVGIG (reference sequence). The CDR3 is made up of 11 amino acids. V lost 0 bases and J 14 bases, leaving 11 bases between the germline ends. CDR3 bases: TGTGCCTGGAGTGTTGGGGGGGCAAAGTTCTTC. Protein: CAWSVGGAKFF.

The J gene is TRBJ1-5, the V gene TRBV7-9; weak D call: TRBD1 (5 bases). The germline V gene encodes CDR1 SEHNR and CDR2 FQNEAQ (reference sequence). The CDR3 is made up of 15 amino acids. Trimming left V 3 bases short and J 4 bases short, with 13 bases between. As DNA, the CDR3 is TGTGCCAGCAGCTTGGCGGGACCGTCGAATCAGCCCCAGCATTTT. Protein: CASSLAGPSNQPQHF.

This chain joins TRBV27 and TRBJ1-1; tentatively, D is TRBD1 (6 bases). The germline CDR1 and CDR2 sequences are MNHEY and SMNVEV (reference sequence). The CDR3 is 14 amino acids. Deletions cut 3 bases from V and 1 base from J, with 9 bases between. The CDR3 reads CASSFGTPNTEAFF. DNA for the CDR3: TGTGCCAGCAGTTTCGGGACACCGAACACTGAAGCTTTCTTT.

The V call is TRBV18, the J call TRBJ2-6; D gene uncertain. The CDR3 totals 18 residues. V was clipped by 6 bases and J by 0 bases, with 18 bases between them. Germline V lookup: CDR1 KGHSH, CDR2 LQKENI. Here the CDR3 reads CASSPPGTKVSGANVLTF. The DNA for the CDR3 is TGTGCCAGCTCGCCTCCAGGCACCAAGGTCTCTGGGGCCAACGTCCTGACTTTC.

The rearrangement joins TRBV12-2 to TRBJ2-7; the D segment call TRBD1 is taken from the table without a DNA check. TRBV12-2 is a pseudogene locus. This CDR3 has 17 residues. The CDR3 reads CASRSFPGQPYTYEQYF. DNA for the CDR3: TGTGCAAGTCGCTCGTTCCCGGGACAGCCTTACACCTACGAGCAGTACTTC.

The chain has TRBV24-1 and TRBJ1-3, with 9 nucleotides matching TRBD1. Germline V gene lookup returns CDR1 KGHDR and CDR2 SFDVKD. The CDR3 totals 15 residues. J was trimmed by 6 bases and V by 3 bases; bases with no gene match: 5. CDR3 in DNA: TGTGCCACCAGTGATGTGACAGGGGGACCAAACACCATATATTTT. Its protein is CATSDVTGGPNTIYF.

This clone was recorded a few times. J is TRBJ2-5 and V is TRBV25-1; TRBD2 matches 8 bases. V lost 0 bases, J lost 5 bases, and 8 bases stayed unmatched. CDR1 and CDR2 (germline): MGHDK, SYGVNS. This CDR3 is 16 amino acids long. The CDR3 reads CASSEYRGGGLETQYF. Written as DNA, the CDR3 is TGTGCCAGCAGTGAATATCGGGGCGGGGGGTTGGAGACCCAGTACTTC.

This rearrangement joins TRBV19 to TRBJ1-1; D may be TRBD1 (5 bases). Germline CDR1 LNHDA, CDR2 SQIVND (reference sequence). Trimming took off 6 bases at V and 0 bases at J, with 17 bases between the two ends. CDR3 length: 16 residues. The CDR3, as DNA: TGTGCCAGTAGCGACCCTCAGGGTGGGCTGAACACTGAAGCTTTCTTT. Residues: CASSDPQGGLNTEAFF.

V usage is TRBV28 and J usage is TRBJ1-1; no reliable D call. V was clipped by 7 bases and J by 5 bases, with 14 bases between them. Germline CDR1 and CDR2: MDHEN and SYDVKM. The CDR3 sequence is 13 residues long. The CDR3 sequence is CASNRVRGTEAFF. The DNA for the CDR3 is TGTGCCAGCAATCGAGTAAGAGGAACTGAAGCTTTCTTT.

The gene calls are TRBV11-2 and TRBJ2-7; D perhaps matches TRBD1 (5 bases). V was shortened by 3 bases and J by 2 bases, with 8 bases between the two germline ends. The CDR3 loop spans 13 amino acids. In germline, CDR1 is SGHAT, CDR2 FQNNGV. CDR3 sequence: CASSLSRAYEQYF. The CDR3 DNA is TGTGCCAGCAGCTTGTCCAGGGCCTACGAGCAGTACTTC.

J is TRBJ1-3 and V is TRBV7-3; tentative D call: TRBD1 (5 bases). Germline lookup yields CDR1 SGHTA and CDR2 FQGTGA. The CDR3 contains 14 residues. V was cut by 5 bases and J by 0 bases, with 8 bases left in between. CDR3 sequence reads: CASSDSPSGNTIYF. CDR3 nucleotides: TGTGCCAGCAGCGACAGCCCCTCTGGAAACACCATATATTTT.

CDR3 DNA: TGTGCCAGCAAATACATTGGGAACACCGGGGAGCTGTTTTTT. This codes for CASKYIGNTGELFF. The J gene is TRBJ2-2, the V gene TRBV2; D uncertain. This CDR3 has 14 amino acids. The germline CDR1 and CDR2 sequences are SNHLY and FYNNEI. V was shortened by 7 bases and J by 1 base, with 10 bases between the two germline ends.

The chain employs TRBV19 and TRBJ1-5; 8 bases map to TRBD1. The CDR3 consists of 14 residues. Trimming at V came to 1 base and at J to 6 bases, leaving 2 bases not matched to a gene. Germline V gene data show CDR1 as LNHDA and CDR2 as SQIVND (reference sequence). This chain's CDR3 is CASSIGGTGQPQHF. CDR3 nucleotide sequence: TGTGCCAGTAGTATAGGGGGGACAGGTCAGCCCCAGCATTTT.

The V gene is TRBV5-1, the J gene TRBJ2-5; tentative D call: TRBD2 (7 bases). From germline, CDR1 is SGHRS and CDR2 YFSETQ. Between the trimmed V and J ends, which lost 0 bases and 1 base, there was a span of 16 bases. The CDR3 runs 17 residues. The DNA for the CDR3 is TGCGCCAGCAGCTTGGGCCTCATAGGGGGGGGCCAAGAGACCCAGTACTTC. Its translation: CASSLGLIGGGQETQYF.

The chain joins TRBV18 to TRBJ1-2; tentative D call: TRBD1 (6 bases). The CDR3 spans 14 residues. Per the germline V gene, CDR1 is KGHSH and CDR2 is LQKENI. Trimming cost V 0 bases and J 6 bases, with 11 bases left between them. CDR3 loop: CASSPPNRDHGYTF. CDR3 nucleotide sequence: TGTGCCAGCTCACCACCGAACAGGGACCATGGCTACACCTTC.

V usage is TRBV6-4 and J usage is TRBJ2-1, with TRBD2 matching over 9 bases. The length of the CDR3 is 15 residues. Germline loops: CDR1 MRHNA, CDR2 SNTAGT. V was clipped by 3 bases and J by 7 bases; unmatched bases: 7. The CDR3 nucleotides read TGTGCCAGCAGTGAACTCAGCGGGGGGCCAAATGAGCAGTTCTTC. Translation gives CASSELSGGPNEQFF.

The chain has TRBV3-1 (or the pseudogene TRBV3-2) and TRBJ2-1; 11 bases are a match to TRBD2. V lost 6 bases, J lost 2 bases, and 15 bases stayed unmatched. This CDR3 is built from 19 residues. Germline V gives CDR1 LGHDT, CDR2 YNNKEL (reference sequence). CDR3 region: CASRDRTSGGPSTYNEQFF. The CDR3 DNA reads TGTGCCAGCAGGGACCGAACTAGCGGGGGACCTTCCACCTACAATGAGCAGTTCTTC.

Only a few counts were recorded for this clone. The J gene is TRBJ1-1, the V gene TRBV7-3, with a tentative D call TRBD1 (5 bases). V was shortened by 5 bases and J by 5 bases, with 15 bases between the two germline ends. Germline V gene data show CDR1 as SGHTA and CDR2 as FQGTGA. The CDR3 sequence is 14 residues long. The CDR3 DNA follows: TGTGCCAGCAGCGGTAGGGGAGGCGGGACTGAAGCTTTCTTT. Protein sequence: CASSGRGGGTEAFF.

The J gene is TRBJ2-7, the V gene TRBV11-2; D may be TRBD1 (5 bases). With 7 bases removed from V and 3 bases from J, the gap between germline ends came to 13 bases. This CDR3 region has 13 residues. Germline assignment: CDR1 SGHAT and CDR2 FQNNGV. CDR3: CASTKHTGYEQYF. The CDR3 DNA is TGTGCCAGCACAAAACACACAGGCTACGAGCAGTACTTC.

Within the sample, this clone is medium-sized. The chain carries TRBV14 and TRBJ1-6; maybe TRBD1 (6 bases). V lost 5 bases to trimming and J lost 10 bases, with 12 bases between them. Germline values: CDR1 SGHDN, CDR2 FVKESK. The CDR3 runs 13 residues. The CDR3 loop is CASSATGQSPLHF. CDR3 bases: TGTGCCAGCAGCGCAACAGGGCAGTCACCCCTCCACTTT.

A single count supports this clone. J is TRBJ2-5 and V is TRBV19, with D possibly being TRBD1 (6 bases). The ends were cut back, 3 bases at V and 2 bases at J, with 13 bases in the middle. The germline gives CDR1 LNHDA, CDR2 SQIVND (reference sequence). The CDR3 is 15 residues long. CDR3 nucleotides: TGTGCCAGTAGTATCAAGGTCGGACAGCAAGAGACCCAGTACTTC. Its translation is CASSIKVGQQETQYF.

J is TRBJ2-3 and V is TRBV27; maybe TRBD2 (6 bases). The CDR3 is 14 amino acids. Trimming removed 3 bases from V and 3 bases from J, with 10 bases in between. Germline CDR1 MNHEY, CDR2 SMNVEV (reference sequence). This chain's CDR3 is CASSFRAGTDTQYF. Written as DNA, the CDR3 is TGTGCCAGCAGTTTTCGGGCGGGGACAGATACGCAGTATTTT.